The T cell receptor beta chain described here comes from a study of T cell responses to AZD1222 COVID-19 vaccine. The study, taken as a whole, reports: A mostly white British donor set with more females was recruited, and clonal diversity was possibly underestimated. Sampled repertoires all dated from after the peak T cell response.

Comments on this clone: What it binds is unknown. The junction does not match germline at one end; this may be a read error.

CDR1 is LGHDT, CDR2 YNNKEL, per germline (reference sequence). This CDR3 has 11 residues. Clones were sequenced by immunoSEQ multiplex PCR, and TCRdb holds only the in-frame ones, with some missing. The data show more than 90,000 clones, about 86% seen once. The sequences come from peripheral blood, collected 28 days after the second AZD1222 dose. This clonotype was sampled from an adult who received the AZD1222 COVID-19 vaccine. The chain combines TRBV3-1 (or the pseudogene TRBV3-2) with TRBJ1-1; a weak D match, TRBD1 (5 bases). CDR3: CASSQEWGQVF. The CDR3 DNA is TGTGCCAGCAGCCAAGAGTGGGGCCAGGTCTTT.